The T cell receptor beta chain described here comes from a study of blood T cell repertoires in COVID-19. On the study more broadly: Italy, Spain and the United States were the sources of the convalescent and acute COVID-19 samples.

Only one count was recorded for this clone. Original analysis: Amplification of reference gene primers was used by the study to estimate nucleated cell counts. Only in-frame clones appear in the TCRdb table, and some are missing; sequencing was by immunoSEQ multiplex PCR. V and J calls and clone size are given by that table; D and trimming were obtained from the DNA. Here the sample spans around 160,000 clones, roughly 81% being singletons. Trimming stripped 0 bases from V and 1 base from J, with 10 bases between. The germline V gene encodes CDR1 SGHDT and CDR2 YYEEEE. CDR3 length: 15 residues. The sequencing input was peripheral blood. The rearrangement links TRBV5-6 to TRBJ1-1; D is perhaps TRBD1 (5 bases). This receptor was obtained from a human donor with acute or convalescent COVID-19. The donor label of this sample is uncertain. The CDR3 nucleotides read TGTGCCAGCAGCTTGGCTCGGGGGAAGAACACTGAAGCTTTCTTT. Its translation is CASSLARGKNTEAFF.